This record covers a single TCR beta chain. The antigen remains unidentified. The data belong to a study of T cells in Graves' hyperthyroidism and ophthalmopathy. Study results and caveats: Most thyroid clonotypes that were expanded above 0.001 also turned up in blood. Using 13 V-J features, a model discriminated ophthalmopathy from stable hyperthyroidism.

V was clipped by 4 bases and J by 4 bases; unmatched bases: 5. CDR1 and CDR2 from the germline V gene are SNHLY and FYNNEI. The CDR3 is 15 amino acids. The investigators amplified TCR beta CDR3 regions from RNA transcripts. First-round RT-PCR with HTBI primers amplified the TCR CDR3 region. Each CDR3 protein is one row after TCRdb ran MiXCR on the multiplex PCR reads. The sample has 750,000 to 950,000 distinct CDR3 sequences; roughly 40% are singletons. Diagnosis of hyperthyroidism was new in patients aged 18 to 65, and its duration was under 2 months. Diagnosis relied on clinical symptoms, serum thyroxine and TRAb, thyroid ultrasound and orbital computed tomography.

Material: blood. This receptor was obtained from a man aged 18 to 35 with Graves' hyperthyroidism. The rearrangement links TRBV2 to TRBJ2-3; 10 nucleotides line up with TRBD2. In DNA form, the CDR3 reads TGTGCCAGCAGTGGTGGGCTAGCGGGAGCAGATACGCAGTATTTT. Protein product: CASSGGLAGADTQYF.